These 18 T cell receptor beta chains came from one sample sequenced in a study of neurological immune-mediated disorders (dated by TCRdb to 2018 to 2020). The library was prepared using 5' RACE. This sample was sequenced with an Illumina HiSeq 2500. TCRdb reran the public reads through fastp at Q25 and MiXCR, keeping productive beta chains. CDR3 protein sequences are deduplicated, and each keeps its most common genes and DNA. The sample table records tens of thousands of distinct CDR3 sequences; approximately 5.8% of these occur just once. Of the sample, approximately 1.5% falls within the top ten clones. Specimen: CD4+ T cells from blood. The receptors shown here come from a woman aged 18-35 years with multiple sclerosis.

There are many counts of this clonotype. The chain has TRBV6-2 or TRBV6-3 and TRBJ2-2; 8 bases agree with TRBD1. This CDR3 comprises 14 residues. J gave up 5 bases and V 5 bases, and 4 bases lay outside the gene matches. Germline lookup yields CDR1 MNHEY and CDR2 SVGEGT. The CDR3 sequence is CASSLDRGTGELFF. The CDR3 DNA reads TGTGCCAGCAGTCTCGACAGGGGAACCGGGGAGCTGTTTTTT.

This clonotype was detected many times. This chain links TRBV5-1 with TRBJ2-1; D is unresolved. The length of the CDR3 is 13 residues. CDR1 SGHRS and CDR2 YFSETQ come from the germline V gene. Trimming removed 2 bases from V and 6 bases from J, with 9 bases in between. CDR3 nucleotide sequence: TGCGCCAGCAGCTTCAGAGAGTCCAATGAGCAGTTCTTC. It codes for CASSFRESNEQFF.

This clonotype came up many times. V is TRBV5-1 and J is TRBJ1-3, with D uncertain. Germline assignment: CDR1 SGHRS and CDR2 YFSETQ. This CDR3 has 16 residues. V was shortened by 0 bases and J by 2 bases, with 12 bases between the two germline ends. CDR3 nucleotides: TGCGCCAGCAGCTTGGCCCCGGCAGCGGCTGGAAACACCATATATTTT. Protein sequence: CASSLAPAAAGNTIYF.

This clonotype was picked up many times. The chain has TRBV20-1 and TRBJ2-7; 12 positions agree with TRBD2. Germline CDR1 reads DFQATT; CDR2 reads SNEGSKA (reference sequence). The CDR3 spans 16 residues. The J segment lost 4 bases and the V segment lost 0 bases, leaving 7 bases of the junction unmatched. The CDR3 DNA is TGCAGTGCTAGAGATAGACTAGCGGGAGTTAGATACGAGCAGTACGTC. It specifies CSARDRLAGVRYEQYV.

V gene TRBV5-1 combines with J gene TRBJ2-5; the match to TRBD2 covers 12 bases. This CDR3 region has 15 residues. Trimming took 5 bases from V and 5 from J; bases not matched to a gene: 7. Germline-derived CDR1 and CDR2 are SGHRS and YFSETQ. CDR3 bases: TGCGCCAGCAGTCCTGGACTAGCGGGGTCTGAGACCCAGTACTTC. Its translation is CASSPGLAGSETQYF.

This clonotype was counted at least ten times. This sequence joins TRBV5-1 and TRBJ2-3; D unresolved. Germline V gene sequence: CDR1 SGHRS, CDR2 YFSETQ. V lost 0 bases, J lost 7 bases, and 9 bases lay in between. This CDR3 contains 13 residues. Here the CDR3 DNA reads TGCGCCAGCAGCTTGGATGTAACAAATACGCAGTATTTT. As protein: CASSLDVTNTQYF.

The chain is built from TRBV29-1 and TRBJ1-2; a weak D match, TRBD1 (6 bases). Trimming took 4 bases from V and 1 from J, leaving 16 bases between them. CDR1 SQVTM and CDR2 ANQGSEA come from the germline V gene. This CDR3 is 15 amino acids long. The CDR3 loop reads CSVGVRGRGNYGYTF. The CDR3 region has the DNA TGCAGCGTTGGCGTCAGGGGCCGGGGTAACTATGGCTACACCTTC.

This clonotype was seen repeatedly, ten times or more. The V gene is TRBV6-6, the J gene TRBJ2-5, with a possible D match to TRBD2 (5 bases). The CDR3 length is 14 residues. Trimming took 6 bases from V and 3 from J, leaving 14 bases between them. The germline V gene encodes CDR1 MNHNY and CDR2 SVGAGI (reference sequence). The CDR3 sequence is CASRRPRGKETQYF. CDR3 bases: TGTGCCAGCAGGCGTCCCCGAGGGAAAGAGACCCAGTACTTC.

This clonotype was seen more than once but under ten times. The rearrangement links TRBV6-2 or TRBV6-3 to TRBJ2-1; D might be TRBD1 (5 bases). Germline CDR1 MNHEY, CDR2 SVGEGT. The ends were cut back, 5 bases at V and 5 bases at J, with 13 bases in the middle. This CDR3 contains 14 residues. The CDR3 reads CASSGAGRDNEQFF. The CDR3 DNA reads TGTGCCAGCAGTGGGGCCGGCAGGGACAATGAGCAGTTCTTC.

With respect to this clonotype: A read error may explain this, as a much larger clone is one base away. The CDR3 does not end in the conserved phenylalanine or tryptophan, so this is likely a read error. This chain links TRBV5-1 with TRBJ2-7, with TRBD1 matching over 9 bases. The V segment lost 1 base and the J segment 7 bases; nucleotides outside the gene matches: 6. The CDR3 loop spans 14 amino acids. Germline V gene lookup returns CDR1 SGHRS and CDR2 YFSETQ. The CDR3 spells CASSLPGQGKEQYY. Written as DNA, the CDR3 is TGCGCCAGCAGCTTGCCGGGACAGGGTAAGGAGCAGTACTAC.

Many counts were recorded for this clonotype. The chain couples TRBV3-1 to TRBJ2-5; 12 bases agree with TRBD2. From germline, CDR1 is LGHDT and CDR2 YNNKEL (reference sequence). CDR3 length: 14 residues. The junction had 1 base not matched to a gene; V was cut back by 1 base and J by 7 bases. The CDR3 region has the DNA TGTGCCAGCAGCCAAGCTAGCGGGGGGGGGACCCAGTACTTC. It encodes CASSQASGGGTQYF.

At least ten counts were recorded for this clonotype. The chain combines TRBV20-1 with TRBJ2-5; unclear D gene. Deletions cut 3 bases from V and 1 base from J, with 6 bases between. Germline V gene lookup returns CDR1 DFQATT and CDR2 SNEGSKA (reference sequence). This CDR3 is 12 amino acids long. CDR3 sequence (DNA): TGCAGTGCTAGTCGCCTCCAAGAGACCCAGTACTTC. Translation: CSASRLQETQYF.

This clonotype was detected once. The genes are TRBV20-1 and TRBJ1-2, with D perhaps TRBD1 (6 bases). V lost 3 bases to trimming and J lost 1 base, with 12 bases between them. This CDR3 is built from 14 residues. Germline V gene data show CDR1 as DFQATT and CDR2 as SNEGSKA (reference sequence). The CDR3 bases are TGCAGTGCTAGGGGTACAGGGAATAACTATGGCTACACCTTC. It translates to CSARGTGNNYGYTF.

Many counts were recorded for this clonotype. The chain recombines TRBV20-1 with TRBJ2-1; D perhaps matches TRBD1 (5 bases). V was shortened by 5 bases and J by 5 bases, with 16 bases between the two germline ends. The CDR3 covers 14 residues. Germline loops: CDR1 DFQATT, CDR2 SNEGSKA (reference sequence). CDR3 loop: CSAPLRGGHNEQFF. The CDR3 DNA reads TGCAGTGCTCCCTTAAGGGGCGGACACAATGAGCAGTTCTTC.

This clonotype was seen many times. The V call is TRBV7-2, the J call TRBJ1-6, with D possibly matching TRBD1 (5 bases). With 4 bases removed from V and 5 bases from J, the gap between germline ends came to 18 bases. Germline CDR1 and CDR2: SGHTA and FQGNSA. The CDR3 runs 17 residues. CDR3 sequence reads: CASSSKSGTADNSPLHF. The DNA of the CDR3 is TGTGCCAGCAGCTCAAAATCCGGGACGGCGGATAATTCACCCCTCCACTTT. Variable domain in full (rest from reference TRBV7-2 and TRBJ1-6): GAGVSQSPSNKVTEKGKDVELRCDPISGHTALYWYRQSLGQGLEFLIYFQGNSAPDKSGLPSDRFSAERTGGSVSTLTIQRTQQEDSAVYLCASSSKSGTADNSPLHFGNGTRLTVT.

This clonotype has at least ten counts. This chain links TRBV7-2 with TRBJ2-1; D is unclear. CDR1 SGHTA and CDR2 FQGNSA come from the germline V gene. V dropped 6 bases and J dropped 3 bases, with 12 bases sitting between them. The CDR3 is 14 amino acids. The CDR3 reads CASRKRLGYNEQFF. The CDR3 region has the DNA TGTGCCAGCAGGAAAAGGCTAGGCTACAATGAGCAGTTCTTC.

Ten or more counts support this clonotype. The V call is TRBV20-1, the J call TRBJ2-1; 10 bases line up with TRBD1. CDR1 and CDR2 from the germline V gene are DFQATT and SNEGSKA (reference sequence). There are 16 residues in the CDR3. With V trimmed by 0 bases and J by 8 bases, 10 bases remained unmatched. In DNA form, the CDR3 reads TGCAGTGCTAGAGATCCTGAGACAGGGGGCTTCGATGAGCAGTTCTTC. Its protein product is CSARDPETGGFDEQFF.

This clonotype has ten or more counts. The genes are TRBV12-3 or TRBV12-4 and TRBJ1-3; D possibly corresponds to TRBD1 (5 bases). The CDR3 consists of 13 residues. Trimming stripped 3 bases from V and 4 bases from J, with 7 bases between. CDR3 in DNA: TGTGCCAGCAGTTTCAGGGACGGAAACACCATATATTTT. Translating it yields CASSFRDGNTIYF.